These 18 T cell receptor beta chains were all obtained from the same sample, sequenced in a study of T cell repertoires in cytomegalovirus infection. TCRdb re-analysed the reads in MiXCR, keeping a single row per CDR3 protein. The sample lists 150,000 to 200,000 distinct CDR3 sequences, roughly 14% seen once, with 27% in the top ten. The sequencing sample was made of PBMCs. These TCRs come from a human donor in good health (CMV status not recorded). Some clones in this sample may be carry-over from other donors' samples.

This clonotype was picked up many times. The CDR3 DNA is TGTGCCAGCAGCTCGAACTACAATGAGCAGTTCTTC. Translating it yields CASSSNYNEQFF. The rearrangement joins TRBV7-2 to TRBJ2-1, with D unresolved. CDR1 SGHTA and CDR2 FQGNSA come from the germline V gene. The V end was cut by 4 bases, the J end by 3 bases, with 4 bases between. This CDR3 spans 12 amino acids. Full variable domain (missing parts from reference TRBV7-2 and TRBJ2-1): GAGVSQSPSNKVTEKGKDVELRCDPISGHTALYWYRQSLGQGLEFLIYFQGNSAPDKSGLPSDRFSAERTGGSVSTLTIQRTQQEDSAVYLCASSSNYNEQFFGPGTRLTVL.

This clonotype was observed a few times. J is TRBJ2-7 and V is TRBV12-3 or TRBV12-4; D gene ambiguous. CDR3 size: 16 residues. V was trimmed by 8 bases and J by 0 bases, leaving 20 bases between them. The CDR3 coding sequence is TGTGCCAGCGGAAGCTTGTCGACGGAGCTCTCCTACGAGCAGTACTTC. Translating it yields CASGSLSTELSYEQYF.

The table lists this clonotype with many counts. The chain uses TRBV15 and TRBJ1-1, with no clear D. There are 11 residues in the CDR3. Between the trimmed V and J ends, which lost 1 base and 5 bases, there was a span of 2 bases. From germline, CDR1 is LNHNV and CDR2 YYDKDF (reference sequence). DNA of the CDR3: TGTGCCACCAGCAGAGGAACTGAAGCTTTCTTT. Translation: CATSRGTEAFF.

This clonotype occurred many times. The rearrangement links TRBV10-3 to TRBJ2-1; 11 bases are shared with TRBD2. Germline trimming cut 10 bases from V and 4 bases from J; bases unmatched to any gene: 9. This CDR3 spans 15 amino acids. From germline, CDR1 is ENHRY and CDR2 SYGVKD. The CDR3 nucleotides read TGTGCCACCCTCCGCGGGACTAGCGGTTACAATGAGCAGTTCTTC. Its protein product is CATLRGTSGYNEQFF.

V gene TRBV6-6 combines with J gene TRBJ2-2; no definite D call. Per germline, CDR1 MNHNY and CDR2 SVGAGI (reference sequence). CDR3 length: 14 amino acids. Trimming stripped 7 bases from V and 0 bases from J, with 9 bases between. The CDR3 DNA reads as TGTGCCAGCACTAGGGTGCCGAACACCGGGGAGCTGTTTTTT. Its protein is CASTRVPNTGELFF.

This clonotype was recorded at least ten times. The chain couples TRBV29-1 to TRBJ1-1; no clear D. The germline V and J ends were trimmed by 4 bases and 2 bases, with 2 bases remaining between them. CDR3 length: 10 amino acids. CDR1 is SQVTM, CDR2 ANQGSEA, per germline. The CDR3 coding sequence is TGCAGCGTTGTAAACACTGAAGCTTTCTTT. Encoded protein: CSVVNTEAFF.

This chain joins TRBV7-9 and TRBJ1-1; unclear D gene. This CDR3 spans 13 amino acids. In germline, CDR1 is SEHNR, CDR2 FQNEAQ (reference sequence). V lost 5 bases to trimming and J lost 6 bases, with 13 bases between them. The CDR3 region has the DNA TGTGCCAGCAGCCTACGTTATACACCTGAAGCTTTCTTT. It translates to CASSLRYTPEAFF.

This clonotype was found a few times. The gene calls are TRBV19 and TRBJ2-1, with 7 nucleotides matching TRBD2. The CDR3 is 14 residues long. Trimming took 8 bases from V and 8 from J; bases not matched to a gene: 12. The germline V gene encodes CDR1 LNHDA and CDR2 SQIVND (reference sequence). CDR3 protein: CASAGVGGAHEQFF. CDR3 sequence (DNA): TGTGCCAGTGCAGGCGTGGGAGGGGCCCATGAGCAGTTCTTC.

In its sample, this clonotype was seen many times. The CDR3 DNA is TGTGCCAGCAGCTTAGGACCGGTCTACGAGCAGTACTTC. This codes for CASSLGPVYEQYF. The rearrangement links TRBV7-2 to TRBJ2-7; no definite D call. V gave up 1 base and J gave up 3 bases, with 7 bases separating them. The CDR3 runs to 13 residues. Germline CDR1 and CDR2: SGHTA and FQGNSA.

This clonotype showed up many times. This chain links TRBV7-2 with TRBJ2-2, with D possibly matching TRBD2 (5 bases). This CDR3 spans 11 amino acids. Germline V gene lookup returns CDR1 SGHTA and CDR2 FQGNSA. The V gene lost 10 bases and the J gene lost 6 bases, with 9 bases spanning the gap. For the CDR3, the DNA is TGTGCCACCTCCGGGGCCGGGGAGCTGTTTTTT. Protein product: CATSGAGELFF.

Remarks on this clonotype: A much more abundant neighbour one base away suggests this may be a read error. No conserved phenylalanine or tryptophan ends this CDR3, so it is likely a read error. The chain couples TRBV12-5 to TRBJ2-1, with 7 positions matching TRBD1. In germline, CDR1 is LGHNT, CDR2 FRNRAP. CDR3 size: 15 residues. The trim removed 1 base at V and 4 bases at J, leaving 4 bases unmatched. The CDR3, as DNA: TGTGCTAGTGGTTTGGGACAGGGTCGGTACAATGAGCAGTTCTCC. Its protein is CASGLGQGRYNEQFS.

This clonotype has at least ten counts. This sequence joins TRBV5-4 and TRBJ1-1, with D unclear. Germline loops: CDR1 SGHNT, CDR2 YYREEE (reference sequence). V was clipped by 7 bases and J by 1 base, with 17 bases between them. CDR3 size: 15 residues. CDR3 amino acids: CASGANVGGNTEAFF. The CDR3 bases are TGTGCCAGCGGAGCTAACGTTGGAGGGAACACTGAAGCTTTCTTT.

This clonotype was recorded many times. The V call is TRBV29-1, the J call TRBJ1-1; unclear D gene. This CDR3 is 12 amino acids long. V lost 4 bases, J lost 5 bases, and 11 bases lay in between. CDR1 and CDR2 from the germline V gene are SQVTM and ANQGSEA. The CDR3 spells CSVGRVGTEAFF. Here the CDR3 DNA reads TGCAGCGTTGGAAGGGTTGGGACTGAAGCTTTCTTT.

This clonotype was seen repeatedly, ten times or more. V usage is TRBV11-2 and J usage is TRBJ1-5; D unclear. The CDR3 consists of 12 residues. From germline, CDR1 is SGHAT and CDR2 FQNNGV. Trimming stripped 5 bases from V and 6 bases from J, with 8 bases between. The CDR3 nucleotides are TGTGCCAGCAGCCGTCTGGGTCAGCCCCAGCATTTT. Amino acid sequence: CASSRLGQPQHF.

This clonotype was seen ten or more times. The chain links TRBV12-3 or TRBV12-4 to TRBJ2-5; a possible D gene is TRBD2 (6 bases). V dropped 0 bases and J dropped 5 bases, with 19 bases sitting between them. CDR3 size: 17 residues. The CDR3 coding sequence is TGTGCCAGCAGTTTAGCCCCCAAAATTGGGGGGATGGAGACCCAGTACTTC. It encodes CASSLAPKIGGMETQYF.

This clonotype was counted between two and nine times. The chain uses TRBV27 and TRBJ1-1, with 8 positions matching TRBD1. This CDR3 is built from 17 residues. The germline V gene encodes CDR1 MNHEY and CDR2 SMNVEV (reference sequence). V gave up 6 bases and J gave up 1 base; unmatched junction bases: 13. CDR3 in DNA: TGTGCCAGCAGCAGGGACAGGTCGCTTTTGGCGAACACTGAAGCTTTCTTT. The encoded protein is CASSRDRSLLANTEAFF.

In nucleotides, the CDR3 is TGTGCCAGCAGTTTACCCGTCGGTGGCTACACCTTC. Its translation is CASSLPVGGYTF. The chain has TRBV12-3 or TRBV12-4 and TRBJ1-2; D remains unclear. There are 12 residues in the CDR3. V dropped 2 bases and J dropped 7 bases, with 8 bases sitting between them.

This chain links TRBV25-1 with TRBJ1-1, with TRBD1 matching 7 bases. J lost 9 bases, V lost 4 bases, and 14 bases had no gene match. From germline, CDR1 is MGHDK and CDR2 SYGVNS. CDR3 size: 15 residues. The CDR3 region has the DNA TGTGCCAGCAGTGGCGGGATCTTGAAGACAGGGAAAGCTTTCTTT. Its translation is CASSGGILKTGKAFF.